One sample yielded the 32 T cell receptor beta chains listed below, sequenced in a study of spatial heterogeneity in lung cancer. Findings of the study overall: Intratumoral expanded alpha and beta TCR counts were found to track tumor mutation counts.

The time point here: sample taken at primary tumor resection. TCRdb redid the calling of the 5' RACE reads with MiXCR, one entry per CDR3 protein. The repertoire holds 4,500 to 6,000 distinct CDR3 sequences, with roughly 8% as singletons. Which antigens these TCRs recognize remains unknown. The specimen comprised lung tumor tissue, sampled at surgery. The receptors were gathered from a female donor with early-stage non-small cell lung cancer.

This clonotype appeared many times. The rearrangement uses TRBV6-1 and TRBJ2-3; D not resolved. Germline-derived CDR1 and CDR2 are MNHNS and SASEGT. CDR3 size: 12 residues. Trimming took off 5 bases at V and 5 bases at J, with 8 bases between the two ends. CDR3 nucleotides: TGTGCCAGCAGTCGACCGAGAGATACGCAGTATTTT. Protein sequence: CASSRPRDTQYF.

This clonotype is medium-sized by share. The chain is built from TRBV7-9 and TRBJ2-1, with 12 bases matching TRBD2. This CDR3 region has 18 residues. Germline CDR1 reads SEHNR; CDR2 reads FQNEAQ (reference sequence). Trimming removed 6 bases from V and 3 bases from J; junction bases left unmatched: 12. This CDR3 is CASSRDVLAGGFYNEQFF. DNA of the CDR3: TGTGCCAGCAGTCGAGACGTACTAGCGGGAGGCTTCTACAATGAGCAGTTCTTC.

This clonotype has a count of ten or more. This chain connects TRBV7-2 to TRBJ1-2; D is possibly TRBD1 (6 bases). CDR1 is SGHTA and CDR2 is FQGNSA in the germline V gene. The V end lost 2 bases, the J end lost 1 base, and 17 bases lay between the germline ends. CDR3 length: 17 amino acids. CDR3 residues: CASSLTISGQNNYGYTF. The CDR3 DNA reads as TGTGCCAGCAGCTTAACCATCTCCGGACAGAATAACTATGGCTACACCTTC.

This clonotype was recorded many times. The chain joins TRBV20-1 to TRBJ2-1; 8 bases fit TRBD2. Germline loops: CDR1 DFQATT, CDR2 SNEGSKA (reference sequence). Trimming cost V 5 bases and J 12 bases; bases outside gene matches: 15. This CDR3 contains 14 residues. The CDR3 loop reads CSAGSESGRSGQFF. In DNA form, the CDR3 reads TGCAGTGCTGGATCCGAAAGCGGGAGATCCGGGCAGTTCTTC.

By share, this clonotype ranks as medium-sized. The chain carries TRBV3-1 and TRBJ1-1, with 8 bases that match TRBD1. Germline V gives CDR1 LGHDT, CDR2 YNNKEL (reference sequence). V gave up 4 bases and J gave up 1 base; unmatched junction bases: 11. The CDR3 is made up of 17 amino acids. CDR3: CASSPRLTGAQNTEAFF. CDR3 coding DNA: TGTGCCAGCAGCCCCCGGTTGACAGGGGCCCAGAACACTGAAGCTTTCTTT.

The chain links TRBV5-6 to TRBJ2-3; 8 bases agree with TRBD2. This CDR3 region has 18 residues. With V trimmed by 1 base and J by 6 bases, 16 bases remained unmatched. CDR1 and CDR2 from the germline V gene are SGHDT and YYEEEE. The chain's CDR3 is CASSLMSGGTLFWDTQYF. Here the CDR3 DNA reads TGTGCCAGCAGCTTGATGAGCGGGGGAACCCTCTTTTGGGATACGCAGTATTTT.

This clonotype has a count of ten or more. The V call is TRBV7-7, the J call TRBJ2-5, with TRBD1 matching over 8 bases. Unmatched junction bases numbered 11, after V lost 5 bases and J lost 9 bases. The CDR3 extends over 14 amino acids. Germline V gene sequence: CDR1 SSHAT, CDR2 FNYEAQ (reference sequence). CDR3 nucleotide sequence: TGTGCCAGCAGCAGCGACAGGGGAAGAGGGTCCCAGTACTTC. It is translated as CASSSDRGRGSQYF.

This clonotype was found a few times. The rearrangement links TRBV20-1 to TRBJ2-1; 7 bases are shared with TRBD2. The V segment lost 5 bases and the J segment 8 bases; nucleotides outside the gene matches: 12. Germline V CDR1 and CDR2: DFQATT, SNEGSKA (reference sequence). The CDR3 consists of 14 residues. Here the CDR3 DNA reads TGCAGTGCTGTTTCTCGACTAGCTTCCGATGAGCAGTTCTTC. Protein sequence: CSAVSRLASDEQFF.

Judged by abundance, this clonotype is medium-sized. The chain joins TRBV20-1 to TRBJ2-1; 11 nucleotides match TRBD2. The CDR3 sequence is 17 residues long. Trimming removed 3 bases from V and 2 bases from J; junction bases left unmatched: 9. Per the germline V gene, CDR1 is DFQATT and CDR2 is SNEGSKA (reference sequence). The CDR3 protein is CSARARLGLAAYNEQFF. DNA for the CDR3: TGCAGTGCTAGGGCAAGACTGGGACTAGCGGCCTACAATGAGCAGTTCTTC.

CDR3: CASSVGTSGAGHEQYF. The CDR3 DNA reads as TGCGCCAGCAGCGTAGGGACTAGCGGGGCGGGCCACGAGCAGTACTTC. This chain uses TRBV4-3 with TRBJ2-7; 13 bases match TRBD2. The ends lost 5 bases at V and 5 bases at J; junction bases unmatched: 9. This CDR3 is 16 amino acids long. CDR1 is LGHNA, CDR2 YSLEER, per germline.

In this sample, this clonotype is medium-sized. The V call is TRBV7-3, the J call TRBJ2-5; D tentatively reads TRBD1 or TRBD2 (6 bases each). The CDR3 is 15 amino acids. Germline-derived CDR1 and CDR2 are SGHTA and FQGTGA. Trimming removed 5 bases at V and 2 bases at J, with 15 bases between. The CDR3 is CASSPFGGRQETQYF. As DNA, the CDR3 is TGTGCCAGCAGCCCTTTTGGGGGGCGGCAAGAGACCCAGTACTTC.

This clonotype was found many times. This chain uses TRBV11-1 with TRBJ1-6; no firm D call. The CDR3 has 13 residues. CDR1 and CDR2 from the germline V gene are SGHAT and FQDESV (reference sequence). With 5 bases removed from V and 7 bases from J, the gap between germline ends came to 9 bases. The CDR3 is CASSPVWNSPLHF. CDR3 nucleotides: TGTGCCAGCAGCCCCGTTTGGAATTCACCCCTCCACTTT.

This clonotype was counted at least ten times. The chain employs TRBV9 and TRBJ2-2; D is possibly TRBD2 (6 bases). There are 17 residues in the CDR3. The germline gives CDR1 SGDLS, CDR2 YYNGEE. Trimming removed 4 bases at V and 0 bases at J, with 16 bases between. This chain's CDR3 is CASSLLATPANTGELFF. DNA for the CDR3: TGTGCCAGCAGCCTCCTAGCGACCCCCGCGAACACCGGGGAGCTGTTTTTT.

This clonotype was detected many times. The chain employs TRBV7-6 and TRBJ1-3; no clear D. The germline V and J ends were trimmed by 3 bases and 0 bases, with 3 bases remaining between them. Germline CDR1 and CDR2: SGHVS and FNYEAQ. CDR3 size: 13 residues. CDR3 residues: CASSFGSGNTIYF. The CDR3 bases are TGTGCCAGCAGCTTCGGCTCTGGAAACACCATATATTTT.

This clonotype is medium-sized by share. The rearrangement uses TRBV6-5 and TRBJ1-2; possibly TRBD1 for D (5 bases). The germline V and J ends were trimmed by 0 bases and 6 bases, with 14 bases remaining between them. The germline V gene has CDR1 MNHEY and CDR2 SVGAGI. The CDR3 length is 15 residues. CDR3 nucleotide sequence: TGTGCCAGCAGTTACTCGGGGTCGTTGGGGGATGGCTACACCTTC. This sequence encodes CASSYSGSLGDGYTF.

This clonotype was observed many times. This rearrangement joins TRBV19 to TRBJ1-5; D unresolved. Germline values: CDR1 LNHDA, CDR2 SQIVND (reference sequence). Deletions cut 1 base from V and 3 bases from J, with 7 bases between. The CDR3 runs to 14 residues. In DNA form, the CDR3 reads TGTGCCAGTAGTATAGGGACGAACAATCAGCCCCAGCATTTT. Protein sequence: CASSIGTNNQPQHF.

This clonotype was observed at least ten times. The chain couples TRBV28 to TRBJ2-2; TRBD2 agrees at 13 bases. CDR1 is MDHEN and CDR2 is SYDVKM in the germline V gene. The CDR3 is made up of 15 amino acids. The junction had 1 base not matched to a gene; V was cut back by 5 bases and J by 4 bases. The CDR3 region is CASSRLAGGTGELFF. The DNA of the CDR3 is TGTGCCAGCAGTAGACTAGCGGGAGGCACCGGGGAGCTGTTTTTT.

This clonotype was counted ten times or more. The rearrangement joins TRBV11-2 to TRBJ2-3; D unclear. V lost 0 bases, J lost 2 bases, and 9 bases lay in between. This CDR3 contains 15 residues. Germline values: CDR1 SGHAT, CDR2 FQNNGV. The CDR3 DNA reads TGTGCCAGCAGCTTAGATGGCACAGACACAGATACGCAGTATTTT. Amino acid sequence: CASSLDGTDTDTQYF.

In its sample, this clonotype was seen many times. The CDR3 DNA is TGTGCCAGCGCATTTCTAGCGGGAGATTCGTATTCCTACAATGAGCAGTTCTTC. This codes for CASAFLAGDSYSYNEQFF. This chain joins TRBV7-6 and TRBJ2-1; TRBD2 aligns across 10 bases. Germline V lookup: CDR1 SGHVS, CDR2 FNYEAQ. V trimming: 8 bases; J trimming: 1 base; junction bases outside the gene matches: 14. The CDR3 contains 18 residues.

This clonotype is classed as large. This chain links TRBV7-9 with TRBJ1-1; TRBD1 might be the D (6 bases). CDR1 and CDR2 from the germline V gene are SEHNR and FQNEAQ (reference sequence). The germline V and J ends were trimmed by 5 bases and 1 base, with 14 bases remaining between them. The CDR3 totals 15 residues. The CDR3 sequence: CASSPPGAQNTEAFF. CDR3 DNA: TGTGCCAGCAGCCCGCCGGGGGCTCAGAACACTGAAGCTTTCTTT.

This clonotype is labeled medium-sized (0.01 to 0.1%). The rearrangement uses TRBV9 and TRBJ2-3; 9 nucleotides agree with TRBD2. Germline CDR1 and CDR2: SGDLS and YYNGEE. V dropped 4 bases and J dropped 6; count of bases not matched to a gene: 9. This CDR3 contains 15 residues. The CDR3 here is CASSFSIAGVDTQYF. In DNA form, the CDR3 reads TGTGCCAGCAGCTTTAGTATAGCGGGGGTTGATACGCAGTATTTT.

This clonotype has at least ten counts. The V gene is TRBV19, the J gene TRBJ1-5; 7 bases fit TRBD1. The CDR3 runs 15 residues. Per the germline V gene, CDR1 is LNHDA and CDR2 is SQIVND (reference sequence). Germline trimming cut 10 bases from V and 3 bases from J; bases unmatched to any gene: 12. The CDR3 bases are TGTGCCACTAAAATGGAAACAGGGGCCAATCAGCCCCAGCATTTT. Translation gives CATKMETGANQPQHF.

By sample fraction, this clonotype is medium-sized. The chain links TRBV2 to TRBJ1-5, with 10 nucleotides matching TRBD1. CDR1 is SNHLY, CDR2 FYNNEI, per germline. CDR3 length: 15 amino acids. V lost 5 bases, J lost 8 bases, and 9 bases stayed unmatched. This CDR3 is CASSYNRDRGEPQHF. CDR3 DNA: TGTGCCAGCAGTTACAACCGGGACAGGGGCGAGCCCCAGCATTTT.

This clonotype is labeled as medium-sized (0.01 to 0.1%). This sequence joins TRBV12-3 or TRBV12-4 and TRBJ1-1; 10 bases agree with TRBD1. Trimming cost V 7 bases and J 8 bases; bases outside gene matches: 10. The CDR3 length is 14 residues. The CDR3 reads CASKWGTGDWEAFF. The CDR3 bases are TGTGCCAGCAAATGGGGGACAGGGGACTGGGAAGCTTTCTTT.

This clonotype was detected ten times or more. This chain uses TRBV3-1 with TRBJ2-5, with D perhaps matching TRBD1 (7 bases). Germline CDR1 reads LGHDT; CDR2 reads YNNKEL (reference sequence). The CDR3 spans 15 residues. V lost 6 bases to trimming and J lost 3 bases, with 17 bases between them. The DNA for the CDR3 is TGTGCCAGCAGGCCAGGGGGGACGGGGGAAGAGACCCAGTACTTC. Translated, it gives CASRPGGTGEETQYF.

Within the sample, this clonotype is medium-sized. The rearrangement links TRBV10-2 to TRBJ1-5; D is possibly TRBD1 (5 bases). Germline CDR1 reads WSHSY; CDR2 reads SAAADI. The CDR3 covers 13 residues. V lost 2 bases and J 9 bases, leaving 11 bases between the germline ends. The CDR3: CASSEGLGRPQHF. CDR3 sequence (DNA): TGCGCCAGCAGTGAGGGCCTGGGGCGGCCCCAGCATTTT.

By sample fraction, this clonotype is medium-sized. The rearrangement joins TRBV28 to TRBJ1-2, with 9 bases matching TRBD1. The CDR3 extends over 15 amino acids. Germline values: CDR1 MDHEN, CDR2 SYDVKM. Unmatched junction bases numbered 10, after V lost 7 bases and J lost 4 bases. The CDR3 loop reads CASNLQGAASYGYTF. As DNA, the CDR3 is TGTGCCAGCAACCTACAGGGGGCCGCTTCCTATGGCTACACCTTC.

In its sample, this clonotype ranks as medium-sized. CDR3 nucleotides: TGTGCCAGCAGCTTAGCAAGGACTAGCGGGGCAGATACGCAGTATTTT. Translated, it gives CASSLARTSGADTQYF. V is TRBV7-2 and J is TRBJ2-3; 12 bases match TRBD2. CDR3 length: 16 amino acids. J lost 4 bases, V lost 0 bases, and 2 bases had no gene match. CDR1 is SGHTA and CDR2 is FQGNSA in the germline V gene. The full variable domain, rest sourced from reference TRBV7-2 and TRBJ2-3, is GAGVSQSPSNKVTEKGKDVELRCDPISGHTALYWYRQSLGQGLEFLIYFQGNSAPDKSGLPSDRFSAERTGGSVSTLTIQRTQQEDSAVYLCASSLARTSGADTQYFGPGTRLTVL.

This clonotype ranks as medium-sized. The rearrangement links TRBV7-8 to TRBJ2-3; 10 bases match TRBD2. CDR1 and CDR2 (germline): SGHVS, FQNEAQ. The CDR3 spans 18 residues. V dropped 0 bases and J dropped 1; count of bases not matched to a gene: 7. This chain's CDR3 is CASSLASGGFRGTDTQYF. The CDR3 DNA is TGTGCCAGCAGCTTAGCTAGCGGGGGGTTCCGTGGCACAGATACGCAGTATTTT.

This clonotype is classed as medium-sized (0.01 to 0.1%). The CDR3 coding sequence is TGTGCCAGCAGCTTAGAGGCCGGCAGCTCCTACAATGAGCAGTTCTTC. Translating it yields CASSLEAGSSYNEQFF. The rearrangement links TRBV7-6 to TRBJ2-1; no firm D call. Between the trimmed V and J ends, which lost 1 base and 0 bases, there was a span of 10 bases. The CDR3 has 16 amino acids. Germline V gene sequence: CDR1 SGHVS, CDR2 FNYEAQ.

This clonotype rates as medium-sized. This chain links TRBV20-1 with TRBJ1-1; D remains ambiguous. V dropped 0 bases and J dropped 4 bases, with 18 bases sitting between them. This CDR3 has 16 residues. Germline CDR1 is DFQATT and CDR2 is SNEGSKA (reference sequence). The CDR3 region is CSARDLGKGPATEAFF. Here the CDR3 DNA reads TGCAGTGCTAGAGATCTCGGAAAAGGGCCGGCCACTGAAGCTTTCTTT.

By proportion, this clonotype is medium-sized. This chain uses TRBV9 with TRBJ1-1, with a weak D call TRBD1 (6 bases). The CDR3 length is 13 residues. V was cut by 4 bases and J by 8 bases, with 15 bases left in between. Germline CDR1 and CDR2: SGDLS and YYNGEE. This CDR3 is CASSNREGGEAFF. CDR3 in DNA: TGTGCCAGCAGCAATCGGGAGGGGGGAGAAGCTTTCTTT.